The source of this T cell receptor (beta chain) is a study of blood T cell repertoires in COVID-19. On the study more broadly: In each case, the material was cDNA or gDNA derived from T cells, B-cell-depleted T cells, or PBMCs.

Per the original data handling: Estimation of nucleated cell counts was performed using reference gene primer amplification. Repertoires were generated with immunoSEQ multiplex PCR, while TCRdb's copy carries only in-frame clones and drops some. V, J and clone size derive from that table, while D and trimming were established from the DNA sequence. The sample yields around 300,000 clones, under 90% seen once. V gave up 4 bases and J gave up 6 bases; unmatched junction bases: 11. Germline V CDR1 and CDR2: SGHRS, YFSETQ. The CDR3 has 17 amino acids. Individuals drawn from 24 US areas were roughly 18 to 89 years old. Cohort assignment relied on participant-reported clinical history.

This chain uses TRBV5-1 with TRBJ2-1, with 12 bases that match TRBD1. This receptor was obtained from a woman aged 55-69 years who had recovered from COVID-19. Sequenced sample: PBMCs or T cells enriched from blood (not recorded which). In DNA, the CDR3 is TGCGCCAGCAGCCGGGGACAGGGGGCGCGTGTTATCAATGAGCAGTTCTTC. As protein: CASSRGQGARVINEQFF.